This is a list of T cell receptor beta chains from one sample in a study of CD8+CD57+ T cells in acquired aplastic anemia. TCRdb re-analysed the reads in MiXCR, keeping a single row per CDR3 protein. This sample has roughly 130,000 distinct CDR3 sequences, with more than 40% found just once. The sequencing input was sorted CD4+, CD8+, or CD8+CD57+ T cells (not recorded which) from PBMCs. The source of these receptors is a human donor in good health, serving as a control. Each CDR3 is given with its conserved first and last residue. D genes are given only for firm matches. Rows may omit the clone size; those that give it use once, few, many or a size class.

j_gene | abundance | d_gene | v_gene | CDR3nt | CDR3aa
TRBJ2-7 | many | . | TRBV2 | TGTGCCAGCAGAGCGGACGTCTCCTACGAGCAGTACTTC | CASRADVSYEQYF
TRBJ2-7 | many | TRBD2 | TRBV6-2/TRBV6-3 | TGTGCCAGCAGGAGGACTAGCGATTCCCCGAGGGAGCAGTACTTC | CASRRTSDSPREQYF
TRBJ1-1 | many | TRBD1 | TRBV9 | TGTGCCAGCAGCGTTCAGGGGGCGCATACTGAAGCTTTCTTT | CASSVQGAHTEAFF
TRBJ2-3 | many | TRBD1 | TRBV20-1 | TGCAGCGCTAAGAGACAGGGTACTACAGATACGCAGTATTTT | CSAKRQGTTDTQYF
TRBJ2-1 | . | . | TRBV2 | TGTGCCAGCGGCGGGAACTCCTACAATGAGCAGTTCTTC | CASGGNSYNEQFF
TRBJ2-2 | many | . | TRBV28 | TGTGCCAGCCTACTCGCGGGGCGCGTGGGCACCGGGGAGCTGTTTTTT | CASLLAGRVGTGELFF
TRBJ2-3 | . | . | TRBV7-9 | TGTCCCAGCAGCTTTCCAGGGTTCATAGATACGCAGTATTTT | CPSSFPGFIDTQYF
TRBJ2-7 | . | TRBD1 | TRBV19 | TGTGCCAGTAGTATAGGGACAGGGGCGTCCTACGAGCAGTACTTC | CASSIGTGASYEQYF
TRBJ2-7 | . | . | TRBV5-1 | TGCGCCAGCAGCAAGGGGCAGGGGACCTACGAGCAGTACTTC | CASSKGQGTYEQYF
TRBJ1-4 | many | . | TRBV25-1 | TGTGCCAGCAGGGGGGCAGGGACGAATGAAAAACTGTTTTTT | CASRGAGTNEKLFF
TRBJ2-1 | . | TRBD1 | TRBV30 | TGTGCCTGGGGGACAGGGCTTGTCGATGAGCAGTTCTTC | CAWGTGLVDEQFF
TRBJ1-1 | many | TRBD1 | TRBV24-1 | TGTGCCACCAGTGACCGGACAGGGAGATGGACTGAAGCTTTCTTT | CATSDRTGRWTEAFF
TRBJ1-4 | . | . | TRBV29-1 | TGCAGCGTTGAGTTGGCAGGAAAACTGTTTTTT | CSVELAGKLFF
TRBJ1-1 | . | . | TRBV7-2 | TGTGCCAGCAGCCTGGGGCTGATTATGAACACTGAAGCTTTCTTT | CASSLGLIMNTEAFF
TRBJ2-3 | . | . | TRBV24-1 | TGTGCCACCAGTGAAGACCGGGACTCCACTCCACCAGATACGCAGTATTTT | CATSEDRDSTPPDTQYF
TRBJ1-2 | few | . | TRBV29-1 | TGCAGCGTTACTGACGACAGATATGGCTACACCTTC | CSVTDDRYGYTF
TRBJ2-3 | . | TRBD2 | TRBV20-1 | TGCAGTTCGCACGTACTAGCGGGGGTCACAGATACGCAGTATTTT | CSSHVLAGVTDTQYF
TRBJ1-6 | medium-sized | TRBD1 | TRBV10-3 | TGTGCCATCAGGGGACAGGATAATTCACCCCTCCACTTT | CAIRGQDNSPLHF
TRBJ2-4 | . | . | TRBV27 | TGTGCCAGCAGTAGGGCTATCGCCAAAAACATTCAGTACTTC | CASSRAIAKNIQYF
TRBJ2-3 | . | TRBD2 | TRBV3-1 | TGTGCCAGCAGCCAAGCCTCTAGCGGGGGGGCGAGAGATACGCAGTATTTT | CASSQASSGGARDTQYF
TRBJ2-7 | many | TRBD2 | TRBV6-2/TRBV6-3 | TGTGCCAGCAGTTCGGGGGGGCTCTCCTCCCCAAGGTCCTACGAGCAGTACTTC | CASSSGGLSSPRSYEQYF
TRBJ2-7 | many | . | TRBV11-2 | TGTGCCAGCGGGACCTACGAGCAGTACTTC | CASGTYEQYF
TRBJ1-2 | . | TRBD1 | TRBV5-1 | TGCGCCAGCAGCTTCAGACAGGGGGCTGTCGGCTACACCTTC | CASSFRQGAVGYTF
TRBJ1-6 | once | TRBD1 | TRBV10-3 | TGTGCCATCAGACCGGGACAGGGTGCAAAATCACCCCTCCACTTT | CAIRPGQGAKSPLHF
TRBJ2-7 | many | . | TRBV7-9 | TGTGCCAGCAGCTTACCTACAACAGGGAGCTCCTACGAGCAGTACTTC | CASSLPTTGSSYEQYF
TRBJ2-5 | . | TRBD1 | TRBV7-7 | TGTGCCAGCAGCACGACAGGGGGAGAGACCCAGTACTTC | CASSTTGGETQYF
TRBJ2-5 | . | . | TRBV29-1 | TGCAGCGTTGCCGAGACGCTAACCGGCCAAGAGACCCAGTACTTC | CSVAETLTGQETQYF
TRBJ2-1 | . | . | TRBV24-1 | TGTGCCACCAGTGATTTGGCACATGCGAATGAGCAGTTCTTC | CATSDLAHANEQFF
TRBJ1-2 | many | . | TRBV4-1 | TGCGCCAGCAGCCAAGATGGGGACACCTATGGCTACACCTTC | CASSQDGDTYGYTF
TRBJ2-7 | few | TRBD2 | TRBV24-1 | TGTGCCACCAGCGGACTAGCGGCCCCTACCCAGCAGTACTTC | CATSGLAAPTQQYF
TRBJ2-5 | many | TRBD2 | TRBV7-6 | TGTGCCAGCAGCCCCGGGACTAGCGGGGGGGCGGAGACCCAGTACTTC | CASSPGTSGGAETQYF
TRBJ2-3 | . | . | TRBV19 | TGTGCCAGTAGTATCTGGGGGATCTTAACCCAGCCCCAGTATTTT | CASSIWGILTQPQYF
TRBJ2-3 | many | . | TRBV7-8 | TGTGCCAGCAGCTTAGACAACCCCGACGATACGCAGTATTTT | CASSLDNPDDTQYF
TRBJ1-1 | many | TRBD1 | TRBV6-2/TRBV6-3 | TGTGCCAGCAGTTTCGAAGGACAGGGGCGAGCTTTCTTT | CASSFEGQGRAFF
TRBJ1-2 | many | TRBD1 | TRBV7-2 | TGTGCCAGCAGCTCACCGGGACAGGGAAAATACTATGGCTACACCTTC | CASSSPGQGKYYGYTF
TRBJ1-1 | many | . | TRBV25-1 | TGTGCCAGCAGTGACGACAGGAAGAACACTGAAGCTTTCTTT | CASSDDRKNTEAFF
TRBJ2-7 | . | TRBD1 | TRBV7-2 | TGTGCCAGCAGCGACCGGGACAGGACTTACTACGAGCAGTACTTC | CASSDRDRTYYEQYF
TRBJ2-7 | many | . | TRBV20-1 | TGCAGTGCTACCTTGCTCTACGAGCAGTACTTC | CSATLLYEQYF
TRBJ1-2 | . | TRBD1 | TRBV7-2 | TGTGCCAGCAGCCTGATAGGACAGGCCCTCTATGGCTACACCTTC | CASSLIGQALYGYTF
TRBJ1-6 | many | . | TRBV7-9 | TGTGCCAGCAGCTTGAGCGAACCCGGCAGGAGGAATTCACCCCTCCACTTT | CASSLSEPGRRNSPLHF
TRBJ1-1 | many | . | TRBV29-1 | TGCAGCGCAAACAGGGCACTTTCGAACACTGAAGCTTTCTTT | CSANRALSNTEAFF
TRBJ2-7 | . | . | TRBV29-1 | TGCAGCGTTGAGACAGGCGCGGACGAGCAGTACTTC | CSVETGADEQYF
TRBJ2-7 | . | . | TRBV12-3/TRBV12-4 | TGTGCCAGCAGCTTTGGGGGGACCCGCGCTTCCAGCTCCTACGAGCAGTACTTC | CASSFGGTRASSSYEQYF
TRBJ2-3 | many | TRBD1 | TRBV29-1 | TGCAGCGTACACGATACAGGGGGCGTAGGAGATACGCAGTATTTT | CSVHDTGGVGDTQYF
TRBJ1-2 | many | . | TRBV3-1 | TGTGCCAGCAGCTGCGGACAGAGAAGTTATAACTATGGCTACACCTTC | CASSCGQRSYNYGYTF
TRBJ2-7 | many | . | TRBV5-4 | TGTGCCAGCAGCGGACAGTCCTACGAGCAGTACTTC | CASSGQSYEQYF
TRBJ1-3 | many | . | TRBV20-1 | TGCAGTGCTGGAGGGTCCAGGGGTACTGGAAACACCATATATTTT | CSAGGSRGTGNTIYF
TRBJ1-2 | . | TRBD1 | TRBV19 | TGTGCCAGTAGTACCACAGGGGACTATGGCTACACCTTC | CASSTTGDYGYTF
TRBJ2-7 | many | TRBD1 | TRBV5-1 | TGCGCCAGCCGGACAGGCCTCTCTGGGGAGCAGTACTTC | CASRTGLSGEQYF
TRBJ1-1 | many | . | TRBV20-1 | TGCAGTGCTAGACCAATGGTCCCTGAAGCTTTCTTT | CSARPMVPEAFF
TRBJ2-2 | few | TRBD1 | TRBV10-3 | TGTGCCATAAGGACAGGGACGACAACCGGGGAGCTGTTTTTT | CAIRTGTTTGELFF
TRBJ1-1 | . | . | TRBV16 | TGTGCCAGCAGCTGGGTCGGCACTGAAGCTTTCTTT | CASSWVGTEAFF
TRBJ1-2 | many | . | TRBV30 | TGTGCCTGCTCCGGGGCGCCTAAATGCACCTTC | CACSGAPKCTF
TRBJ1-1 | few | . | TRBV11-1 | TGTGCCAGCAGCTTAGCGATCGGGGGGCGCGACACTGAAGCTTTCTTT | CASSLAIGGRDTEAFF
TRBJ2-7 | many | TRBD1 | TRBV20-1 | TGCAGTGCCGACCGGGACAGGGGAGATTACGAGCAGTACTTC | CSADRDRGDYEQYF
TRBJ1-5 | many | TRBD1 | TRBV7-2 | TGTGCCAGCAGCCCAGGACAGGGGAGGCAGCCCCAGCATTTT | CASSPGQGRQPQHF